The source of this T cell receptor beta chain is a study of T cells in Graves' hyperthyroidism and ophthalmopathy. Findings and caveats of the study: The authors' 13 V-J model separated ophthalmopathy from stable hyperthyroidism.

Germline V gene lookup returns CDR1 SGHRS and CDR2 YFSETQ. Trimming at V came to 2 bases and at J to 3 bases, leaving 5 bases not matched to a gene. The CDR3 runs to 15 residues. Amplification targeted TCR beta CDR3 regions from RNA transcripts. TCR CDR3 underwent first-round RT-PCR with the HTBI primer set. Each CDR3 protein is one row after TCRdb ran MiXCR on the multiplex PCR reads. Of hundreds of thousands of distinct CDR3 sequences listed, 35% to 45% are singletons. In its sample, this clonotype was seen a few times. Its antigen is currently unknown. The study defined stable Graves' hyperthyroidism as no ophthalmopathy progression within 18 months. Fresh peripheral blood, 10 ml, was the source of the PBMCs.

The chain combines TRBV5-1 with TRBJ1-1; TRBD1 matches 9 bases. Sample: blood. This TCR was recovered from a man aged 18 to 30 with Graves' hyperthyroidism. Here the CDR3 DNA reads TGCGCCAGCAGCTTCAGGGACAGGGTCCACACTGAAGCTTTCTTT. Protein product: CASSFRDRVHTEAFF. Full variable domain (remainder filled in from reference TRBV5-1 and TRBJ1-1): KAGVTQTPRYLIKTRGQQVTLSCSPISGHRSVSWYQQTPGQGLQFLFEYFSETQRNKGNFPGRFSGRQFSNSRSEMNVSTLELGDSALYLCASSFRDRVHTEAFFGQGTRLTVV.